A single sample is the source of the 30 T cell receptor beta chains below, sequenced in a study of blood T cell repertoires in COVID-19. Assay used: immunoSEQ multiplex PCR; TCRdb lists only in-frame clones, some missing. The sample contains about 270,000 clones, approximately 90% of which appear only once. The material sequenced was PBMCs or T cells enriched from blood (not recorded which). The receptors originated from a middle-aged man who had been exposed to COVID-19.

The chain recombines TRBV5-1 with TRBJ1-3; 7 positions match TRBD1. CDR1 and CDR2 (germline): SGHRS, YFSETQ. J gave up 0 bases and V 3 bases, and 6 bases lay outside the gene matches. There are 16 residues in the CDR3. For the CDR3, the DNA is TGCGCCAGCAGCTCCGGGACAGCTCTCTCTGGAAACACCATATATTTT. It yields the protein CASSSGTALSGNTIYF. Using reference TRBV5-1 and TRBJ1-3 for the parts outside the CDR3, the full variable domain is KAGVTQTPRYLIKTRGQQVTLSCSPISGHRSVSWYQQTPGQGLQFLFEYFSETQRNKGNFPGRFSGRQFSNSRSEMNVSTLELGDSALYLCASSSGTALSGNTIYFGEGSWLTVV.

V and J are TRBV30 and TRBJ2-7; tentative D call: TRBD2 (6 bases). The CDR3 has 12 residues. From germline, CDR1 is GTSNPN and CDR2 SVGIG (reference sequence). Trimming stripped 5 bases from V and 5 bases from J, with 13 bases between. CDR3 bases: TGTGCCTGGGGAGGGGTCGGGAACGAGCAGTACTTC. Translating gives CAWGGVGNEQYF.

Here the CDR3 reads CATSDTGQGYEQYF. CDR3 DNA: TGTGCCACCAGTGACACGGGACAGGGGTACGAGCAGTACTTC. The chain carries TRBV24-1 and TRBJ2-7; 10 bases are a match to TRBD1. Germline V gene lookup returns CDR1 KGHDR and CDR2 SFDVKD. Trimming removed 4 bases from V and 4 bases from J; junction bases left unmatched: 3. The CDR3 totals 14 residues.

The gene calls are TRBV7-2 and TRBJ1-2, with D perhaps matching TRBD1 (5 bases). V shed 2 bases and J shed 7 bases, with 11 bases lying between them. The CDR3 length is 13 residues. Germline loops: CDR1 SGHTA, CDR2 FQGNSA. In nucleotides, the CDR3 is TGTGCCAGCAGCTTATGGGGGGATGGTGGCTACACCTTC. This gives the protein CASSLWGDGGYTF.

The sample holds a few counts of this clone. The chain recombines TRBV6-5 with TRBJ2-7, with D maybe TRBD2 (6 bases). The V and J ends lost 6 bases and 2 bases respectively, with 14 bases between them. Germline V gene data show CDR1 as MNHEY and CDR2 as SVGAGI. The CDR3 runs to 14 residues. CDR3 in DNA: TGTGCCAGCAGACGCCAGCGGGTTGCCTACGAGCAGTACTTC. Translating gives CASRRQRVAYEQYF.

This chain links TRBV4-3 with TRBJ2-1; 8 bases are a match to TRBD2. CDR1 and CDR2 (germline): LGHNA, YSLEER. This CDR3 has 17 residues. With 0 bases clipped from V and 3 bases from J, the junction kept 7 bases outside the gene matches. In DNA form, the CDR3 reads TGCGCCAGCAGCCAAGATGACAGCGGGAGTATCTACAATGAGCAGTTCTTC. Its translation: CASSQDDSGSIYNEQFF.

The genes are TRBV5-1 and TRBJ1-6; D not resolved. In germline, CDR1 is SGHRS, CDR2 YFSETQ. Trimming took off 4 bases at V and 8 bases at J, with 10 bases between the two ends. The CDR3 runs to 13 residues. CDR3 DNA sequence: TGCGCCAGCAGCGTGGACGGTTATTCACCCCTCCACTTT. Amino acid sequence: CASSVDGYSPLHF.

V usage is TRBV29-1 and J usage is TRBJ2-5; 9 bases line up with TRBD1. J was trimmed by 5 bases and V by 8 bases; bases with no gene match: 6. In germline, CDR1 is SQVTM, CDR2 ANQGSEA. The CDR3 consists of 12 residues. The CDR3 reads CSTGTGSETQYF. In nucleotides, the CDR3 is TGCAGCACCGGGACAGGGTCGGAGACCCAGTACTTC.

V usage is TRBV7-9 and J usage is TRBJ1-2, with no clear D. V shed 2 bases and J shed 0 bases, with 10 bases lying between them. The CDR3 covers 15 residues. Germline values: CDR1 SEHNR, CDR2 FQNEAQ (reference sequence). The CDR3 DNA sequence: TGTGCCAGCAGCTTACCATACCTAGCTAACTATGGCTACACCTTC. This translates into CASSLPYLANYGYTF.

The chain uses TRBV19 and TRBJ2-3, with D unclear. Germline CDR1 and CDR2: LNHDA and SQIVND (reference sequence). The CDR3 loop spans 14 amino acids. Trimming cost V 8 bases and J 2 bases, with 14 bases left between them. The CDR3 loop is CASGRVPLTDTQYF. DNA of the CDR3: TGTGCCAGTGGTCGGGTTCCCCTCACAGATACGCAGTATTTT.

This chain uses TRBV9 with TRBJ1-1; D is perhaps TRBD1 (6 bases). V was cut by 0 bases and J by 1 base, with 13 bases left in between. Germline CDR1 is SGDLS and CDR2 is YYNGEE. The length of the CDR3 is 16 residues. The CDR3 sequence: CASSVEGQGPNTEAFF. CDR3 in DNA: TGTGCCAGCAGCGTAGAGGGGCAGGGGCCGAACACTGAAGCTTTCTTT. Full variable domain (outside the CDR3, taken from reference TRBV9 and TRBJ1-1): DSGVTQTPKHLITATGQRVTLRCSPRSGDLSVYWYQQSLDQGLQFLIQYYNGEERAKGNILERFSAQQFPDLHSELNLSSLELGDSALYFCASSVEGQGPNTEAFFGQGTRLTVV.

The chain carries TRBV28 and TRBJ1-3; 12 bases line up with TRBD1. The V gene's germline CDR1 is MDHEN and CDR2 SYDVKM. This CDR3 is built from 21 residues. The V and J ends lost 5 bases and 0 bases, in that order; junction bases with no gene match: 17. CDR3 DNA sequence: TGTGCCAGCAGTCTCCTATTCCCGGGACAGGGGGCCCTCTCCTCTGGAAACACCATATATTTT. The encoded protein is CASSLLFPGQGALSSGNTIYF.

V gene TRBV5-1 combines with J gene TRBJ2-3, with 8 bases lining up with TRBD2. The CDR3 is 17 amino acids. CDR1 SGHRS and CDR2 YFSETQ come from the germline V gene. The ends lost 2 bases at V and 0 bases at J; junction bases unmatched: 8. The CDR3 is CASSFTASGFSTDTQYF. CDR3 DNA sequence: TGCGCCAGCAGCTTCACAGCTAGCGGGTTTAGCACAGATACGCAGTATTTT.

To note about this clone: One junction end does not reproduce the germline sequence, and a read error may be involved. The chain employs TRBV7-7 and TRBJ2-2; the match to TRBD2 covers 9 bases. The CDR3 is 15 residues long. Germline V gene data show CDR1 as SSHAT and CDR2 as FNYEAQ (reference sequence). The DNA of the CDR3 is TGTGCTAGCAGCCGAAGTAGCGGGGGTACCGGGGAGCTGTTTTTT. Its protein is CASSRSSGGTGELFF.

CDR3 DNA: TGTGCCAGCAGTTTTGGACAGGGGCCCTACAATGAGCAGTTCTTC. The encoded protein is CASSFGQGPYNEQFF. The V and J genes are TRBV27 and TRBJ2-1, with 9 nucleotides matching TRBD1. The CDR3 length is 15 residues. Germline values: CDR1 MNHEY, CDR2 SMNVEV (reference sequence). V dropped 3 bases and J dropped 2; count of bases not matched to a gene: 2.

The J gene is TRBJ1-1, the V gene TRBV4-1, with a weak D call TRBD1 (5 bases). The germline V gene encodes CDR1 MGHRA and CDR2 YSYEKL. The CDR3 totals 16 residues. V was pared by 1 base and J by 0 bases, with 12 bases between. CDR3 amino acids: CASSQALIGVNTEAFF. The CDR3, as DNA: TGCGCCAGCAGCCAAGCCTTGATAGGGGTGAACACTGAAGCTTTCTTT.

The chain carries TRBV11-2 and TRBJ2-3; TRBD1 is a possible D gene (6 bases). V was cut by 5 bases and J by 2 bases, with 14 bases left in between. Germline CDR1 is SGHAT and CDR2 is FQNNGV. The CDR3 runs 15 residues. Here the CDR3 reads CASSPGQFSTDTQYF. The DNA of the CDR3 is TGTGCCAGCAGCCCAGGACAGTTTTCCACAGATACGCAGTATTTT.

This rearrangement joins TRBV10-3 to TRBJ2-1; no clear D. Germline V gene data show CDR1 as ENHRY and CDR2 as SYGVKD. The CDR3 sequence is 14 residues long. V was pared by 3 bases and J by 4 bases, with 10 bases between. This chain's CDR3 is CAISDRNPYNEQFF. Here the CDR3 DNA reads TGTGCCATCAGTGACAGGAATCCATACAATGAGCAGTTCTTC.

This rearrangement joins TRBV5-4 to TRBJ1-4; D perhaps matches TRBD1 (5 bases). CDR1 SGHNT and CDR2 YYREEE come from the germline V gene (reference sequence). This CDR3 has 15 amino acids. Trimming shortened V by 3 bases and J by 3 bases, and 12 bases separated the two germline ends. CDR3 nucleotide sequence: TGTGCCAGCAGCTGGGCAGGGATAGCTAATGAAAAACTGTTTTTT. The encoded protein is CASSWAGIANEKLFF.

The CDR3 loop reads CASSHRSFSNQPQHF. CDR3 DNA sequence: TGTGCCAGCAGCCACAGGTCGTTTAGCAATCAGCCCCAGCATTTT. The chain employs TRBV28 and TRBJ1-5, with D perhaps TRBD1 (5 bases). CDR1 MDHEN and CDR2 SYDVKM come from the germline V gene. The V and J ends lost 6 bases and 0 bases respectively, with 12 bases between them. This CDR3 spans 15 amino acids.

The gene calls are TRBV9 and TRBJ1-1; possible D gene TRBD1, 5 bases. Germline V lookup: CDR1 SGDLS, CDR2 YYNGEE. The CDR3 is 14 amino acids. The V end was cut by 0 bases, the J end by 3 bases, with 9 bases between. CDR3 region: CASSVAPGHTEAFF. DNA for the CDR3: TGTGCCAGCAGCGTAGCGCCAGGGCACACTGAAGCTTTCTTT. Together with reference TRBV9 and TRBJ1-1, the CDR3 gives the full variable domain: DSGVTQTPKHLITATGQRVTLRCSPRSGDLSVYWYQQSLDQGLQFLIQYYNGEERAKGNILERFSAQQFPDLHSELNLSSLELGDSALYFCASSVAPGHTEAFFGQGTRLTVV.

The chain carries TRBV2 and TRBJ2-1; 8 bases are shared with TRBD2. The CDR3 loop spans 15 amino acids. CDR1 SNHLY and CDR2 FYNNEI come from the germline V gene. The junction had 15 bases not matched to a gene; V was cut back by 8 bases and J by 9 bases. CDR3 sequence (DNA): TGTGCCAGCCACGAGGGAGCGGGAGTCGCCGGTGAGCAGTTCTTC. Protein sequence: CASHEGAGVAGEQFF.

The DNA for the CDR3 is TGCGCCAGCAGCCAGACTAGCGGGCGTATATCCTACGAGCAGTACTTC. It encodes CASSQTSGRISYEQYF. V and J are TRBV4-1 and TRBJ2-7; TRBD2 aligns across 10 bases. This CDR3 is 16 amino acids long. The ends lost 3 bases at V and 1 base at J; junction bases unmatched: 6. Germline CDR1 is MGHRA and CDR2 is YSYEKL.

The V and J genes are TRBV28 and TRBJ1-2; TRBD1 matches at 12 bases. Germline loops: CDR1 MDHEN, CDR2 SYDVKM. The CDR3 has 16 amino acids. The V and J ends lost 5 bases and 3 bases, in that order; junction bases with no gene match: 7. The DNA for the CDR3 is TGTGCCAGCAGTCCCGGGACAGGGGGCGTAGACTATGGCTACACCTTC. Its protein is CASSPGTGGVDYGYTF.

The chain joins TRBV6-5 to TRBJ1-2; possible D gene TRBD1, 5 bases. Germline assignment: CDR1 MNHEY and CDR2 SVGAGI. V dropped 0 bases and J dropped 4 bases, with 12 bases sitting between them. This CDR3 contains 15 residues. The CDR3 DNA reads TGTGCCAGCAGTTACTCGTACAGGAAAGGCTATGGCTACACCTTC. It is translated as CASSYSYRKGYGYTF.

This clone was recorded only once. The chain has TRBV28 and TRBJ1-2; no reliable D call. The germline CDR1 and CDR2 sequences are MDHEN and SYDVKM. The V gene lost 3 bases and the J gene lost 6 bases, with 11 bases spanning the gap. The CDR3 has 13 amino acids. As DNA, the CDR3 is TGTGCCAGCAGTTTGGCGGCTGGAGATGGCTACACCTTC. Protein: CASSLAAGDGYTF.

This clone was detected once. The rearrangement uses TRBV6-2 or TRBV6-3 and TRBJ2-2; unclear D gene. Trimming stripped 4 bases from V and 9 bases from J, with 9 bases between. Germline assignment: CDR1 MNHEY and CDR2 SVGEGT. The CDR3 covers 12 residues. CDR3 coding DNA: TGTGCCAGCAGTTCCCTCAACTGGGAGCTGTTTTTT. Amino acid sequence: CASSSLNWELFF.

Only one count was recorded for this clone. J is TRBJ2-3 and V is TRBV19; 14 bases are shared with TRBD2. V shed 3 bases and J 5 bases; nucleotides not matched to a gene: 13. Per germline, CDR1 LNHDA and CDR2 SQIVND (reference sequence). CDR3 length equals 19 residues. This CDR3 reads CASSMTRDGLAGGKDTQYF. The CDR3 DNA is TGTGCCAGTAGTATGACACGGGACGGACTAGCGGGAGGAAAAGATACGCAGTATTTT.

The chain combines TRBV30 with TRBJ2-1, with 13 bases matching TRBD2. This CDR3 has 15 amino acids. Germline values: CDR1 GTSNPN, CDR2 SVGIG (reference sequence). Unmatched junction bases numbered 5, after V lost 5 bases and J lost 4 bases. The CDR3 DNA follows: TGTGCCTGGGGGACTAGCGGGGAAATTTACAATGAGCAGTTCTTC. Translating gives CAWGTSGEIYNEQFF.

V and J are TRBV19 and TRBJ2-1, with D unclear. Looked up from germline, CDR1 is LNHDA and CDR2 is SQIVND (reference sequence). The germline V and J ends were trimmed by 8 bases and 2 bases, with 7 bases remaining between them. This CDR3 region has 12 residues. CDR3 residues: CASSGTYNEQFF. DNA of the CDR3: TGTGCCAGTTCAGGCACCTACAATGAGCAGTTCTTC.